The 29 T cell receptor beta chains below come from one sample, sequenced in a study of CD8 T cell repertoires and HIV-1 epitope variants. These receptors are not linked to any known antigen. Assay used: immunoSEQ multiplex PCR; TCRdb lists only in-frame clones, some missing. The sample shows 5,500 to 7,500 clones, about 68% of them seen only once. Sample: cultured CD8+ T cells derived from PBMCs. These receptors originate from a male donor with HIV.

This sequence joins TRBV2 and TRBJ1-2, with a weak D call TRBD1 (6 bases). CDR3 length: 14 amino acids. The germline CDR1 and CDR2 sequences are SNHLY and FYNNEI. Trimming removed 1 base at V and 5 bases at J, with 11 bases between. The CDR3 is CASSEGRTVYGYTF. CDR3 nucleotide sequence: TGTGCCAGCAGTGAAGGGCGGACAGTTTATGGCTACACCTTC.

The chain has TRBV7-2 and TRBJ2-1; D is possibly TRBD2 (5 bases). Looked up from germline, CDR1 is SGHTA and CDR2 is FQGNSA. V was shortened by 4 bases and J by 10 bases, with 20 bases between the two germline ends. The CDR3 runs to 15 residues. The CDR3 coding sequence is TGTGCCAGCAGCTCTCATGGGGAGCCCCCGACGGAGCAGTTCTTC. As protein: CASSSHGEPPTEQFF.

CDR3 loop: CASSPGQAPHEQYF. The CDR3 DNA reads as TGTGCCAGCAGTCCTGGACAGGCACCCCACGAGCAGTACTTC. The chain joins TRBV27 to TRBJ2-7; 7 bases are a match to TRBD1. The germline V gene encodes CDR1 MNHEY and CDR2 SMNVEV (reference sequence). The CDR3 covers 14 residues. V shed 5 bases, J shed 5 bases, and the junction held 9 bases outside the gene matches.

The CDR3 loop is CASSQASGQEFYEQYF. CDR3 sequence (DNA): TGTGCCAGCAGCCAAGCATCGGGACAGGAGTTCTACGAGCAGTACTTC. This chain joins TRBV4-2 and TRBJ2-7, with TRBD1 matching 8 bases. The trim removed 1 base at V and 3 bases at J, leaving 8 bases unmatched. CDR3 length: 16 residues. The germline V gene has CDR1 LGHNA and CDR2 YNFKEQ.

This clone was observed a few times. The chain combines TRBV7-8 with TRBJ2-3, with 9 nucleotides matching TRBD2. Germline assignment: CDR1 SGHVS and CDR2 FQNEAQ. Losses at the gene ends were 0 bases for V and 5 bases for J; bases not matched to a gene: 0. The CDR3 length is 14 residues. The CDR3 DNA follows: TGTGCCAGCAGCTTAGCGACTAGCGGAGATACGCAGTATTTT. This encodes CASSLATSGDTQYF.

This clone was picked up a small number of times. The chain links TRBV9 to TRBJ2-7; 8 nucleotides align to TRBD2. Per the germline V gene, CDR1 is SGDLS and CDR2 is YYNGEE. There are 16 residues in the CDR3. Germline trimming cut 0 bases from V and 1 base from J; bases unmatched to any gene: 6. This CDR3 reads CASSVGLARYSYEQYF. CDR3 nucleotides: TGTGCCAGCAGCGTAGGACTAGCGAGGTATTCCTACGAGCAGTACTTC.

The chain has TRBV9 and TRBJ2-3; D call uncertain. Germline CDR1 reads SGDLS; CDR2 reads YYNGEE. The CDR3 length is 16 residues. Trimming stripped 0 bases from V and 0 bases from J, with 11 bases between. Here the CDR3 reads CASSVESGRSTDTQYF. The CDR3 DNA follows: TGTGCCAGCAGCGTAGAGTCAGGCCGAAGCACAGATACGCAGTATTTT.

V gene TRBV7-9 combines with J gene TRBJ2-3; 10 bases align to TRBD2. From germline, CDR1 is SEHNR and CDR2 FQNEAQ (reference sequence). J gave up 0 bases and V 4 bases, and 4 bases lay outside the gene matches. CDR3 size: 16 residues. This chain's CDR3 is CASSSQTSGSTDTQYF. CDR3 DNA sequence: TGTGCCAGCAGCTCACAGACTAGCGGGAGCACAGATACGCAGTATTTT.

V usage is TRBV4-3 and J usage is TRBJ2-7, with a possible D match to TRBD2 (6 bases). CDR3 length: 13 residues. Trimming shortened V by 4 bases and J by 9 bases, and 16 bases separated the two germline ends. Per germline, CDR1 LGHNA and CDR2 YSLEER. The DNA of the CDR3 is TGCGCCAGCAGCCCAGGACCGGGGGTCCGGCAGTACTTC. Translated, it gives CASSPGPGVRQYF.

Only a few counts were recorded for this clone. The chain has TRBV5-1 and TRBJ2-5; 7 bases match TRBD1. This CDR3 is 15 amino acids long. J was trimmed by 2 bases and V by 4 bases; bases with no gene match: 8. Germline V lookup: CDR1 SGHRS, CDR2 YFSETQ. CDR3 sequence (DNA): TGCGCCAGCAGCCCCGTTTCGGGACAGCAAGAGACCCAGTACTTC. Translated: CASSPVSGQQETQYF.

This clone was recorded a few times. The chain combines TRBV6-5 with TRBJ1-5; a possible D gene is TRBD1 (5 bases). The V and J ends lost 6 bases and 2 bases respectively, with 11 bases between them. Germline V gene data show CDR1 as MNHEY and CDR2 as SVGAGI. The CDR3 has 14 residues. The DNA for the CDR3 is TGTGCCAGCAGGCCCAGGGTTGGCAATCAGCCCCAGCATTTT. It is translated as CASRPRVGNQPQHF.

The V call is TRBV28, the J call TRBJ2-5; D might be TRBD1 (6 bases). V lost 5 bases to trimming and J lost 0 bases, with 7 bases between them. Germline V CDR1 and CDR2: MDHEN, SYDVKM. CDR3 size: 13 residues. The CDR3 region has the DNA TGTGCCAGCAGTACAGGGTACCAAGAGACCCAGTACTTC. This sequence encodes CASSTGYQETQYF. Using reference TRBV28 and TRBJ2-5 for the parts outside the CDR3, the full variable domain is DVKVTQSSRYLVKRTGEKVFLECVQDMDHENMFWYRQDPGLGLRLIYFSYDVKMKEKGDIPEGYSVSREKKERFSLILESASTNQTSMYLCASSTGYQETQYFGPGTRLLVL.

The chain is built from TRBV15 and TRBJ1-2, with D unclear. CDR3 length equals 14 residues. CDR1 is LNHNV and CDR2 is YYDKDF in the germline V gene (reference sequence). Trimming shortened V by 5 bases and J by 7 bases, and 17 bases separated the two germline ends. Written as DNA, the CDR3 is TGTGCCACCAGCCCATCCGACGGGCTAATTGGCTACACCTTC. This codes for CATSPSDGLIGYTF.

The CDR3 region has the DNA TGTGCCAGCAACGGACAGGGGGCGGATGGCTACACCTTC. This codes for CASNGQGADGYTF. J is TRBJ1-2 and V is TRBV6-1; 11 bases fit TRBD1. The length of the CDR3 is 13 residues. Trimming took 7 bases from V and 6 from J; bases not matched to a gene: 4. Per the germline V gene, CDR1 is MNHNS and CDR2 is SASEGT.

The chain is built from TRBV4-2 and TRBJ1-4; D remains unclear. V was clipped by 0 bases and J by 5 bases, with 16 bases between them. In germline, CDR1 is LGHNA, CDR2 YNFKEQ. The CDR3 runs 17 residues. The DNA for the CDR3 is TGTGCCAGCAGCCAAGATTGGAGTACCGGAGAAAATGAAAAACTGTTTTTT. Its translation: CASSQDWSTGENEKLFF.

This chain uses TRBV7-2 with TRBJ2-1; 10 bases match TRBD2. Germline values: CDR1 SGHTA, CDR2 FQGNSA. The CDR3 totals 15 residues. Trimming at V came to 1 base and at J to 5 bases, leaving 2 bases not matched to a gene. In DNA, the CDR3 is TGTGCCAGCAGCTTAGATAGCGGGGGGCACAATGAGCAGTTCTTC. This gives the protein CASSLDSGGHNEQFF.

The chain couples TRBV19 to TRBJ2-7; D possibly corresponds to TRBD2 (7 bases). Trimming took off 2 bases at V and 2 bases at J, with 13 bases between the two ends. The CDR3 contains 15 residues. Germline-derived CDR1 and CDR2 are LNHDA and SQIVND (reference sequence). CDR3 region: CASSITAGATYEQYF. The CDR3 bases are TGTGCCAGTAGTATAACGGCGGGGGCCACCTACGAGCAGTACTTC.

This clone was seen just once. The chain joins TRBV28 to TRBJ2-7; D remains ambiguous. The V end was cut by 1 base, the J end by 0 bases, with 4 bases between. CDR1 and CDR2 from the germline V gene are MDHEN and SYDVKM. The CDR3 is 13 residues long. DNA of the CDR3: TGTGCCAGCAGTTTATACGGCTCCTACGAGCAGTACTTC. Protein sequence: CASSLYGSYEQYF.

This clone was detected a few times. The chain has TRBV7-8 and TRBJ1-1; D is ambiguous. V lost 5 bases, J lost 5 bases, and 12 bases lay in between. The CDR3 runs to 13 residues. The germline V gene encodes CDR1 SGHVS and CDR2 FQNEAQ. The CDR3 loop is CASSRGGRTEAFF. In DNA, the CDR3 is TGTGCCAGCAGCCGGGGAGGGCGAACTGAAGCTTTCTTT.

The chain joins TRBV5-6 to TRBJ2-7, with D possibly TRBD2 on 6 matching bases. This CDR3 is built from 13 residues. Germline loops: CDR1 SGHDT, CDR2 YYEEEE. Trimming cost V 4 bases and J 5 bases, with 13 bases left between them. The chain's CDR3 is CASSPGGNDEQYF. The DNA for the CDR3 is TGTGCCAGCAGCCCAGGAGGGAACGACGAGCAGTACTTC.

CDR3 in amino acids: CASRNPTGEQYF. The CDR3 nucleotides read TGTGCCAGCAGGAACCCCACAGGAGAGCAGTACTTC. This chain connects TRBV2 to TRBJ2-7; D may be TRBD1 (5 bases). V lost 6 bases and J lost 7, with 13 bases in between. CDR3 length equals 12 residues. Germline-derived CDR1 and CDR2 are SNHLY and FYNNEI.

This clone was observed a few times. The chain couples TRBV5-6 to TRBJ1-4; D is possibly TRBD1 (5 bases). CDR3 length: 14 residues. Germline CDR1 SGHDT, CDR2 YYEEEE. Trimming removed 0 bases from V and 8 bases from J, with 11 bases in between. The CDR3 loop reads CASSLAQEGEKLFF. The CDR3 nucleotides read TGTGCCAGCAGCTTGGCACAGGAAGGCGAAAAACTGTTTTTT.

This chain links TRBV6-6 with TRBJ2-6; D unresolved. There are 15 residues in the CDR3. The V and J ends lost 2 bases and 1 base respectively, with 6 bases between them. The germline V gene has CDR1 MNHNY and CDR2 SVGAGI (reference sequence). The CDR3 region is CASSYVGSGANVLTF. The CDR3 coding sequence is TGTGCCAGCAGTTACGTGGGGTCTGGGGCCAACGTCCTGACTTTC.

The chain uses TRBV5-1 and TRBJ1-1, with TRBD1 matching over 8 bases. This CDR3 is 14 amino acids long. V lost 5 bases to trimming and J lost 0 bases; unmatched junction nucleotides: 3. Germline values: CDR1 SGHRS, CDR2 YFSETQ. CDR3 DNA: TGCGCCAGCAGGCAGGGGGCCCTGAACACTGAAGCTTTCTTT. Its protein product is CASRQGALNTEAFF.

V usage is TRBV5-4 and J usage is TRBJ2-7; TRBD1 matches at 8 bases. Germline CDR1 is SGHNT and CDR2 is YYREEE (reference sequence). Germline trimming cut 0 bases from V and 5 bases from J; bases unmatched to any gene: 1. This CDR3 is built from 13 residues. The CDR3: CASSLGQGNEQYF. In DNA, the CDR3 is TGTGCCAGCAGCTTGGGACAGGGGAACGAGCAGTACTTC.

The chain is built from TRBV9 and TRBJ1-3; a weak D match, TRBD1 (6 bases). CDR3 length: 13 residues. Germline CDR1 is SGDLS and CDR2 is YYNGEE. V gave up 4 bases and J gave up 8 bases, with 13 bases separating them. CDR3 DNA sequence: TGTGCCAGCAGCTCCCACAGGGTGGACACCATATATTTT. This codes for CASSSHRVDTIYF.

The sample holds a few counts of this clone. The chain employs TRBV29-1 and TRBJ2-2, with 9 bases matching TRBD1. CDR1 and CDR2 from the germline V gene are SQVTM and ANQGSEA. This CDR3 has 13 amino acids. With 7 bases clipped from V and 6 bases from J, the junction kept 6 bases outside the gene matches. For the CDR3, the DNA is TGCAGCGCACAGGGGGCGGTGGCCGGGGAGCTGTTTTTT. It encodes CSAQGAVAGELFF.

This sequence joins TRBV7-3 and TRBJ2-1; 8 bases match TRBD1. This CDR3 contains 15 residues. Germline loops: CDR1 SGHTA, CDR2 FQGTGA. The trim removed 5 bases at V and 6 bases at J, leaving 9 bases unmatched. CDR3 sequence: CASSPGQGSGNEQFF. The CDR3 coding sequence is TGTGCCAGCAGCCCCGGACAGGGATCAGGCAATGAGCAGTTCTTC.

This sequence joins TRBV4-1 and TRBJ2-2; no clear D gene. Germline V gene lookup returns CDR1 MGHRA and CDR2 YSYEKL. V was trimmed by 4 bases and J by 5 bases, leaving 5 bases between them. CDR3 size: 12 residues. The CDR3 DNA reads as TGCGCCAGCAGCCGGGGAACCGGGGAGCTGTTTTTT. Translated: CASSRGTGELFF.